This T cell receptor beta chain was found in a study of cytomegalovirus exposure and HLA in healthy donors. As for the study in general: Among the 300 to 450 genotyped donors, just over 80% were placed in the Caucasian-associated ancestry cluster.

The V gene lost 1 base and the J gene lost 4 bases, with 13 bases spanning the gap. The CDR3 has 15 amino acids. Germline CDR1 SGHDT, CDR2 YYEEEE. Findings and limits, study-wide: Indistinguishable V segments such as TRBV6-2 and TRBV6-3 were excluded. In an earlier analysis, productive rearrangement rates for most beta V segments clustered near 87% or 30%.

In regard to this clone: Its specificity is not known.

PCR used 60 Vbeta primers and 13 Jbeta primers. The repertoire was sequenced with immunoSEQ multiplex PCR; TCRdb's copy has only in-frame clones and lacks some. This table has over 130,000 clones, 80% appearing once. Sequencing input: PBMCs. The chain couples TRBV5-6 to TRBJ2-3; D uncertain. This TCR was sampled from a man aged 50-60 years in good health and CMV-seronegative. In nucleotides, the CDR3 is TGTGCCAGCAGCTTGCGTAGCCCGGTAGCAGATACGCAGTATTTT. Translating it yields CASSLRSPVADTQYF.